This T cell receptor beta chain was captured in a study of metastatic and nonmetastatic thyroid tumors. This clone was observed at least ten times. None of the patients had undergone any treatment ahead of thyroid surgery. With 6 bases clipped from V and 3 bases from J, the junction kept 7 bases outside the gene matches. In germline, CDR1 is KGHSH, CDR2 LQKENI. This CDR3 spans 15 amino acids. MiXCR was used by TCRdb to re-call the PCR reads. The data contain some 19,000 clones, approximately 24% of them singletons. This TCR derives from a male donor with papillary thyroid cancer or a benign thyroid nodule (not recorded which). Some clones in this sample may be carry-over from other donors' samples. The specimen sequenced was blood. The chain uses TRBV18 and TRBJ1-5, with 8 bases matching TRBD1. CDR3 bases: TGTGCCAGCTCGGCAGGGACAGGTATCAATCAGCCCCAGCATTTT. It translates to CASSAGTGINQPQHF. The full variable domain, rest sourced from reference TRBV18 and TRBJ1-5, is NAGVMQNPRHLVRRRGQEARLRCSPMKGHSHVYWYRQLPEEGLKFMVYLQKENIIDESGMPKERFSAEFPKEGPSILRIQQVVRGDSAAYFCASSAGTGINQPQHFGDGTRLSIL.